The present T cell receptor (beta chain) was sequenced within a study of T cell repertoires in cytomegalovirus infection. About the study: Public TCR beta signature analysis indicated the presence of both CMV infection and matching HLA type.

Turning to this clonotype: The target antigen is unknown.

One entry per CDR3 protein, called by TCRdb with MiXCR from the reads. This table has fewer than 550,000 distinct CDR3 sequences, more than 20% appearing once. Germline values: CDR1 LNHDA, CDR2 SQIVND (reference sequence). The CDR3 has 18 residues. V was pared by 5 bases and J by 2 bases, with 9 bases of the junction left unmatched. Whole-study results and caveats: Accumulated public TCR beta family frequency recognized individuals carrying CMV together with the relevant HLA. The ex vivo response was dominated by HLA-C-restricted CMV-specific TCR beta clonotypes.

This receptor was obtained from a human donor in good health (CMV status not recorded). Some clones in this sample may be carry-over from other donors' samples. The sequencing sample was made of PBMCs. The chain has TRBV19 and TRBJ2-7, with 16 bases matching TRBD2. Here the CDR3 reads CASSETGLAGGPTYEQYF. Here the CDR3 DNA reads TGTGCCAGTAGTGAAACGGGACTAGCGGGAGGGCCCACCTACGAGCAGTACTTC.